Described below is a single TCR beta chain sequence and its context. The antigen remains undetermined. Treatment: over 15 received Ad26.COV2.S at low or high dose, single or two shots; roughly five received placebo; per-sample allocation not given. Day 63 after the first injection of vaccine or placebo was the sampling time. This entry is derived from a study of Ad26.COV2.S vaccination and SARS-CoV-2 variants. Study-wide results and caveats: An underestimation of total T cell responses may have resulted from the TCR breadth and depth analyses. For non-spike TCRs, breadth in vaccine recipients resembled that in placebo recipients.

The length of the CDR3 is 14 residues. The germline V gene encodes CDR1 MNHNS and CDR2 SASEGT. V lost 3 bases and J 4 bases, leaving 9 bases between the germline ends. Sequenced by immunoSEQ multiplex PCR; TCRdb stores in-frame clones only, minus some. In the table there are about 320,000 clones, 90% of which are singletons. The source was peripheral blood, collected in a trial of Ad26.COV2.S vaccine versus placebo. The chain is built from TRBV6-1 and TRBJ2-2, with no clear D. The sequence came from a person between 18 and 65 years old who received the Ad26.COV2.S COVID-19 vaccine or a placebo. CDR3 bases: TGTGCCAGCAGTGAGCCCCGGCCCACCGGGGAGCTGTTTTTT. Its protein product is CASSEPRPTGELFF.